The rows below give T cell receptor beta chains drawn from one sample of a study of blood T cell repertoires in COVID-19. TCRdb's copy holds only in-frame clones and misses some; the assay was immunoSEQ multiplex PCR. The profile shows fewer than 350,000 clones, around 90% of them singletons. The specimen was peripheral blood. The receptors here all came from a woman in her thirties with COVID-19, enrolled during active disease. Both conserved end residues are part of each CDR3. The order of the fields is J gene, V gene, D gene, clone size, CDR3 protein, CDR3 DNA. A D gene is named only where the DNA matches it firmly. Size is stated for part of the rows, as once, few or many counts, or as a class when the clone is expanded.

TRBJ1-2 TRBV7-2 . . CASSSPARGYGYTF TGTGCCAGCAGCTCCCCCGCCCGCGGCTATGGCTACACCTTC
TRBJ2-2 TRBV19 . . CASSIRGGTGELFF TGTGCCAGTAGTATAAGGGGAGGCACCGGGGAGCTGTTTTTT
TRBJ2-7 TRBV4-2 . . CASSQDPGSRSYEQYF TGTGCCAGCAGCCAAGATCCGGGGTCTCGATCCTACGAGCAGTACTTC
TRBJ2-6 TRBV27 TRBD1 once CASSYRGPGANVLTF TGTGCCAGCAGTTACAGGGGCCCTGGGGCCAACGTCCTGACTTTC
TRBJ2-7 TRBV15 TRBD1 . CATRRQGNREQYF TGTGCCACCAGGAGACAGGGTAATCGCGAGCAGTACTTC
TRBJ2-6 TRBV19 . . CASSSDRLGSSGANVLTF TGTGCCAGTAGTTCCGACAGGTTGGGATCCTCTGGGGCCAACGTCCTGACTTTC
TRBJ2-1 TRBV30 . . CAWRTSYNEQFF TGTGCCTGGAGGACTAGCTACAATGAGCAGTTCTTC
TRBJ1-1 TRBV18 . . CASSPKAGYTEAFF TGTGCCAGCTCACCAAAGGCAGGGTACACTGAAGCTTTCTTT
TRBJ2-1 TRBV27 TRBD2 . CASSWASGDNEQFF TGTGCCAGCAGTTGGGCTAGCGGTGACAATGAGCAGTTCTTC
TRBJ2-1 TRBV11-2 TRBD1 . CASSFRDRYNEQFF TGTGCCAGCAGCTTCCGGGACAGATACAATGAGCAGTTCTTC
TRBJ2-2 TRBV5-1 . . CASSLSGSTGELFF TGCGCCAGCAGCTTATCGGGGTCGACCGGGGAGCTGTTTTTT
TRBJ2-3 TRBV6-1 . . CASSEQGGLGDTQYF TGTGCCAGCAGTGAACAGGGGGGACTAGGAGATACGCAGTATTTT
TRBJ2-4 TRBV28 TRBD1 . CASSLYRGVAKNIQYF TGTGCCAGCAGTTTATACAGGGGGGTAGCCAAAAACATTCAGTACTTC
TRBJ1-4 TRBV2 TRBD1 . CASSGDRGDEKLFF TGTGCCAGCAGTGGGGACAGGGGAGATGAAAAACTGTTTTTT
TRBJ2-3 TRBV15 TRBD2 . CATSRDLAGSTDTQYF TGTGCCACCAGCAGAGATCTAGCGGGAAGCACAGATACGCAGTATTTT
TRBJ1-4 TRBV13 . . CASSGRDNNEKLFF TGTGCCAGCAGCGGCCGGGACAATAATGAAAAACTGTTTTTT
TRBJ1-5 TRBV4-2 . . CASSQDGQYSNQPQHF TGTGCCAGCAGCCAAGATGGCCAGTATAGCAATCAGCCCCAGCATTTT
TRBJ2-1 TRBV15 . once CATSSLGAEQFF TGTGCCACCAGTTCGCTGGGGGCTGAGCAGTTCTTC
TRBJ2-3 TRBV28 . once CASSLPRHRTDTQYF TGTGCCAGCAGTTTACCGAGACATCGCACAGATACGCAGTATTTT
TRBJ2-7 TRBV6-5 TRBD2 few CASSSPGLGGEQYF TGTGCCAGCAGCTCGCCGGGACTAGGGGGCGAGCAGTACTTC
TRBJ1-5 TRBV20-1 . once CSASRGPSNQPQHF TGCAGTGCTAGTAGGGGCCCGTCCAATCAGCCCCAGCATTTT
TRBJ1-6 TRBV14 . . CASSQVNSPLHF TGTGCCAGCAGCCAAGTAAATTCACCCCTCCACTTT
TRBJ1-6 TRBV25-1 . few CASRQALSPLHF TGTGCCAGCAGGCAGGCCCTTTCACCCCTCCACTTT
TRBJ2-3 TRBV3-1/TRBV3-2 . . CASSPRPVAADTQYF TGTGCCAGCAGCCCCCGCCCCGTGGCAGCAGATACGCAGTATTTT
TRBJ1-6 TRBV5-1 TRBD1 . CASSPGTGSNSPLHF TGCGCCAGCAGCCCTGGGACAGGGAGTAATTCACCCCTCCACTTT
TRBJ2-7 TRBV11-2 . . CASSLGLVRYEQYF TGTGCCAGCAGCTTAGGTCTAGTCCGTTACGAGCAGTACTTC
TRBJ1-1 TRBV12-3/TRBV12-4 . . CASSIRMNTEAFF TGTGCCAGCAGCATCAGAATGAACACTGAAGCTTTCTTT
TRBJ1-1 TRBV19 TRBD1 . CASSIGGQDVTEAFF TGTGCCAGTAGTATAGGGGGACAGGACGTCACTGAAGCTTTCTTT
TRBJ2-7 TRBV28 TRBD1 . CASRSSGTGTYEQYF TGTGCCAGCAGGTCCTCCGGGACAGGAACCTACGAGCAGTACTTC
TRBJ1-1 TRBV19 . . CASSRSGGMNTEAFF TGTGCCAGTAGTAGAAGCGGGGGAATGAACACTGAAGCTTTCTTT
TRBJ1-6 TRBV3-1/TRBV3-2 TRBD1 . CASTSRDRNSPLHF TGTGCCAGCACTTCCCGGGACAGGAATTCACCCCTCCACTTT
TRBJ2-1 TRBV5-6 . . CASSLAFGRRGNEQFF TGTGCCAGCAGCTTGGCGTTCGGCAGGAGGGGCAATGAGCAGTTCTTC
TRBJ2-6 TRBV6-4 . . CASSEGISGANVLTF TGTGCCAGCAGTGAGGGCATCTCTGGGGCCAACGTCCTGACTTTC
TRBJ2-7 TRBV28 . . CASRDLATEQYF TGTGCCAGCAGGGATCTAGCTACCGAGCAGTACTTC
TRBJ1-5 TRBV5-6 . . CASSLNRKNQPQHF TGTGCCAGCAGCTTGAACAGAAAAAACCAGCCCCAGCATTTT
TRBJ2-2 TRBV19 . . CASSMGLPRGTGELFF TGTGCCAGTAGTATGGGACTCCCGCGAGGCACCGGGGAGCTGTTTTTT
TRBJ1-5 TRBV27 . . CASSLKGINQPQHF TGTGCCAGCAGTTTAAAGGGGATTAATCAGCCCCAGCATTTT
TRBJ1-1 TRBV27 . . CASSSLGADNTEAFF TGTGCCAGCAGTTCGTTGGGGGCCGATAACACTGAAGCTTTCTTT
TRBJ2-7 TRBV7-9 . . CASSSQALAYEQYF TGTGCCAGCAGCTCACAAGCGCTCGCCTACGAGCAGTACTTC